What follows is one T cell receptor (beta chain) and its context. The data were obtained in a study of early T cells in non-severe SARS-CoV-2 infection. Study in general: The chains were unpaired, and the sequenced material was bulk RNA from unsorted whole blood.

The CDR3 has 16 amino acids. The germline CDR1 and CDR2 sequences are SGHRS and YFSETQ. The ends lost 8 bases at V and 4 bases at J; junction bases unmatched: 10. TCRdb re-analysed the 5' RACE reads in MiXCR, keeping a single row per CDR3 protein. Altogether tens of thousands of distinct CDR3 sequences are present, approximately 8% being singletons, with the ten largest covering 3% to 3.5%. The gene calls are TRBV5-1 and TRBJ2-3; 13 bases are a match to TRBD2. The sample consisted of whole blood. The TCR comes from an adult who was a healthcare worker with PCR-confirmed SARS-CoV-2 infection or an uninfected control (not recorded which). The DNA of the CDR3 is TGCGCCAGTTTCCGGACTAGCGGGAGTAATCCAGATACGCAGTATTTT. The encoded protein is CASFRTSGSNPDTQYF.